A selection of T cell receptor beta chains follows, all from one sample in a study of T cell repertoires in cytomegalovirus infection. The antigens for these receptors are not known. TCRdb re-called the reads through MiXCR, storing one row per CDR3 protein. This table has about 160,000 distinct CDR3 sequences, roughly 22% appearing once. The material sequenced was CD8+ T cells from cultured PBMCs, taken from culture after CMV antigen stimulation. These receptors were collected from a human donor in good health (CMV status not recorded). Some clones in this sample may be carry-over from other donors' samples. CDR3s include the opening cysteine and the closing phenylalanine or tryptophan. D genes are given only for firm matches. The size field is filled for only some rows; it gives once, few, many or a size class.

d_gene: NA
j_gene: TRBJ2-1
abundance: NA
v_gene: TRBV7-2
CDR3nt: TGTGCCAGCAGCCTATCGGGGGTAGGGCGAAGTAAGGTCTACAATGAGCAGTTCTTC
CDR3aa: CASSLSGVGRSKVYNEQFF

d_gene: TRBD1
j_gene: TRBJ1-5
abundance: NA
v_gene: TRBV6-2/TRBV6-3
CDR3nt: TGTGCCAGCAGTCAACCCCACAGGGGGCCGGATCAGCCCCAGCATTTT
CDR3aa: CASSQPHRGPDQPQHF

d_gene: TRBD2
j_gene: TRBJ2-1
abundance: NA
v_gene: TRBV12-3/TRBV12-4
CDR3nt: TGTGCCAGCAGGGAAAAGGGCGGGGGCAATGAGCAGTTCTTC
CDR3aa: CASREKGGGNEQFF

d_gene: NA
j_gene: TRBJ1-1
abundance: NA
v_gene: TRBV7-9
CDR3nt: TGTGCCAGCGGAGTCGTTGAGGGGCCTCCACCCTGGGCTTTCTTT
CDR3aa: CASGVVEGPPPWAFF

d_gene: NA
j_gene: TRBJ1-1
abundance: NA
v_gene: TRBV12-3/TRBV12-4
CDR3nt: TGTGCCAGCAGTTTATCGAGGAACACTGAAGCTTTCTTT
CDR3aa: CASSLSRNTEAFF

d_gene: TRBD1
j_gene: TRBJ1-1
abundance: NA
v_gene: TRBV6-2/TRBV6-3
CDR3nt: TGTGCCAGCAAAGACAGGGGGAAGAACACTGAAGCTTTCTTT
CDR3aa: CASKDRGKNTEAFF

d_gene: NA
j_gene: TRBJ2-7
abundance: few
v_gene: TRBV6-2/TRBV6-3
CDR3nt: TGTGCCAGCAGTTACGGGGACTCAGGGTCCTACGAGCAGTACTTC
CDR3aa: CASSYGDSGSYEQYF

d_gene: NA
j_gene: TRBJ1-5
abundance: few
v_gene: TRBV6-2/TRBV6-3
CDR3nt: TGTGCCAGCAGTTACGACATCTTAAATCAGCCCCAGCATTTT
CDR3aa: CASSYDILNQPQHF

d_gene: NA
j_gene: TRBJ1-5
abundance: NA
v_gene: TRBV6-2/TRBV6-3
CDR3nt: TGTGCCAGCAGTACAACAGGGTTGAGCAATCAGCCCCAGCATTTT
CDR3aa: CASSTTGLSNQPQHF

d_gene: NA
j_gene: TRBJ1-2
abundance: once
v_gene: TRBV6-1
CDR3nt: TGTGCCAGCACCGAGGGGGTGTTCTATGGCTACACCTTC
CDR3aa: CASTEGVFYGYTF

d_gene: NA
j_gene: TRBJ1-2
abundance: few
v_gene: TRBV4-3
CDR3nt: TGCGCCAGCAGCCAAGATAGGAACTCTAACTATGGCTACACCTTC
CDR3aa: CASSQDRNSNYGYTF

d_gene: NA
j_gene: TRBJ1-1
abundance: few
v_gene: TRBV7-9
CDR3nt: TGTGCCAGCAGCCCAAGACAGGACCTCTTGAACACTGAAGCTTTCTTT
CDR3aa: CASSPRQDLLNTEAFF

d_gene: NA
j_gene: TRBJ1-2
abundance: few
v_gene: TRBV5-1
CDR3nt: TGCGCCAGCAGCTTGCAACAGGATGACTATGGCTACACCTTC
CDR3aa: CASSLQQDDYGYTF

d_gene: NA
j_gene: TRBJ2-3
abundance: NA
v_gene: TRBV7-3
CDR3nt: TGTGCCAGCAACGGCGGGTTTCTGGGGGATACGCAGTATTTT
CDR3aa: CASNGGFLGDTQYF

d_gene: NA
j_gene: TRBJ2-1
abundance: NA
v_gene: TRBV7-2
CDR3nt: TGTGCCAGCAGCTTAGGGCTGACACAACTCTACAATGAGCAGTTCTTC
CDR3aa: CASSLGLTQLYNEQFF

d_gene: TRBD2
j_gene: TRBJ2-1
abundance: NA
v_gene: TRBV7-9
CDR3nt: TGTGCCAGCAGCCGGACTCCGGGGAGGGGGCAGTTCTTC
CDR3aa: CASSRTPGRGQFF

d_gene: NA
j_gene: TRBJ1-2
abundance: few
v_gene: TRBV28
CDR3nt: TGTGCCAGCAGTGATACACTGCAGGCCTACCGGTATGGCTGCACCTTC
CDR3aa: CASSDTLQAYRYGCTF

d_gene: TRBD1
j_gene: TRBJ1-2
abundance: NA
v_gene: TRBV4-1
CDR3nt: TGCGCCAGCAGCCCAGGACAGGCTAACTATGGCTACACCTTC
CDR3aa: CASSPGQANYGYTF

d_gene: TRBD1
j_gene: TRBJ2-7
abundance: NA
v_gene: TRBV7-9
CDR3nt: TGTGCCAGCAGGGACACCGGGACAGGGACCTACGAGCAGTACTTC
CDR3aa: CASRDTGTGTYEQYF

d_gene: NA
j_gene: TRBJ1-6
abundance: few
v_gene: TRBV27
CDR3nt: TGTGCCAGCGGAACCTGGACTGCACTCCACTTT
CDR3aa: CASGTWTALHF

d_gene: NA
j_gene: TRBJ1-2
abundance: NA
v_gene: TRBV7-9
CDR3nt: TGTGCCAGCAGCCCCCACTTGGAGTTAGCTAACTATGGCTACACCTTC
CDR3aa: CASSPHLELANYGYTF

d_gene: TRBD1
j_gene: TRBJ1-5
abundance: NA
v_gene: TRBV12-3/TRBV12-4
CDR3nt: TGTGCCAGCAGTTCAACAGGGGGTTCTCAGCCCCAGCATTTT
CDR3aa: CASSSTGGSQPQHF

d_gene: NA
j_gene: TRBJ2-5
abundance: NA
v_gene: TRBV25-1
CDR3nt: TGTGCCACCGGGACTGGCTCCCAAGAGACCCAGTACTTC
CDR3aa: CATGTGSQETQYF

d_gene: NA
j_gene: TRBJ2-1
abundance: few
v_gene: TRBV7-9
CDR3nt: TGTGCCAGCCTACTTAAGGGACCCGCCTACAATGAGCAGTTCTTC
CDR3aa: CASLLKGPAYNEQFF

d_gene: NA
j_gene: TRBJ2-5
abundance: NA
v_gene: TRBV7-2
CDR3nt: TGTGCCAGCAGCATGGTCGGTCTTCAAGAGACCCAGTACTTC
CDR3aa: CASSMVGLQETQYF